The T cell receptor (beta chain) described here comes from a study of response to subunit inactivated influenza vaccine (dated by TCRdb to the late 2010s). Describing the broader study: To follow how T cells responded to a trivalent subunit inactivated influenza vaccine, the researchers relied on deep quantitative profiling of the T cell receptor repertoire.

Library generation was performed with RT-PCR. These reads were obtained on an Illumina HiSeq 2500. The public reads were reanalyzed by TCRdb: fastp trimming at Q25, MiXCR alignment, in-frame beta chains only. Merged by CDR3 protein, the rows form single entries marked with the most common genes and DNA. Here the sample has around 520,000 distinct CDR3 sequences; around 25% occur a single time. Less than 2.5% of the sample is taken by the ten largest. As encoded in the germline V gene (reference sequence), CDR1 is SGHNT while CDR2 is YYREEE. V has 2 bases trimmed and J has 5 bases trimmed; junction bases matching no gene number 6. The CDR3 numbers 14 residues from cysteine through phenylalanine. The retained sequence is limited to the CDR3, 42 bases, with the frame set at the first base. On the study overall, not on this receptor specifically: The authors proposed that each seasonal influenza vaccination may bring in only a limited number of new T cells.

Comments on this clonotype: Its binding antigen is unknown. The record has no base qualities; no much larger clone is one base away.

The V and J segments used are TRBV5-4 and TRBJ2-5, with TRBD2 matching 7 junction bases. The specimen comprised CD4+ T cells sorted from PBMCs, sampled about 5 days after vaccination. This sequence originates from a middle-aged man who received an inactivated influenza vaccine. Donor details come from another sample of the same person, matched by shared clones. The CDR3 is CASSFAGAQETQYF. The nucleotide sequence is TGTGCCAGCAGCTTCGCGGGAGCCCAGGAGACCCAGTACTTC.